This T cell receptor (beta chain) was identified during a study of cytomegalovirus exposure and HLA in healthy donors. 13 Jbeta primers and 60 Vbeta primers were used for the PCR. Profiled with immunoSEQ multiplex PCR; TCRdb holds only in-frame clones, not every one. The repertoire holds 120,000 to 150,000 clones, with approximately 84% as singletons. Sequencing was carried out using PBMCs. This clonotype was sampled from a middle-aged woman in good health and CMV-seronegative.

Here the CDR3 DNA reads TGTGCCAGCAGCTTAAGCTCGAGCGGGAATGAGCAGTTCTTC. This translates into CASSLSSSGNEQFF. V is TRBV7-3 and J is TRBJ2-1; D is possibly TRBD2 (6 bases). Trimming took 1 base from V and 7 from J, leaving 11 bases between them. CDR1 SGHTA and CDR2 FQGTGA come from the germline V gene. The CDR3 is 14 residues long.